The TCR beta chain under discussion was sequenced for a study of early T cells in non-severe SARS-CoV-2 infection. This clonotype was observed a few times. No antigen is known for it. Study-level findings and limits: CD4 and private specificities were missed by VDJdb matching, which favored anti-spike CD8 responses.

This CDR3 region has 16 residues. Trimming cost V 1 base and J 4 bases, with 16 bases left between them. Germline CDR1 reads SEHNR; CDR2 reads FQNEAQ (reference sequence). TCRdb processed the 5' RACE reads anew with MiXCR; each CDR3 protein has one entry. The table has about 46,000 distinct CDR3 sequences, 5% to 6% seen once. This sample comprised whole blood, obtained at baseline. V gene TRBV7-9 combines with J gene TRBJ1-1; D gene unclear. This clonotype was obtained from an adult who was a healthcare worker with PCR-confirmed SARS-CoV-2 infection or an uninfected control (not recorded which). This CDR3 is CASSLVGREDSTEAFF. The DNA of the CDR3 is TGTGCCAGCAGCTTAGTTGGGCGGGAAGATAGCACTGAAGCTTTCTTT.